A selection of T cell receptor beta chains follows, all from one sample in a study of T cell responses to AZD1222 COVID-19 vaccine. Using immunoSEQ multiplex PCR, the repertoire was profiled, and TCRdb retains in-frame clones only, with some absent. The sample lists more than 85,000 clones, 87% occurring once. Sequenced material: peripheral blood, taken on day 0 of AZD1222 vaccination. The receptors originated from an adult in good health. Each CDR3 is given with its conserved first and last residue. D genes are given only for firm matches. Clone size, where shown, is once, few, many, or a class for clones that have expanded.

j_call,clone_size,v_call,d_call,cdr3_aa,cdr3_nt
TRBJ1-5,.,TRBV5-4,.,CASSLEGGNQPQHF,TGTGCCAGCAGCTTGGAGGGGGGCAATCAGCCCCAGCATTTT
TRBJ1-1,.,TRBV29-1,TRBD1,CSVGDDRASEAFF,TGCAGCGTTGGAGACGACAGGGCTAGTGAAGCTTTCTTT
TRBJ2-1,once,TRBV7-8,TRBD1,CASSLRFSGQVDEQFF,TGTGCCAGCAGCTTAAGGTTCTCGGGACAGGTGGATGAGCAGTTCTTC
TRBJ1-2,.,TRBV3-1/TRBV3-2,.,CASSQGYYTVLRDYGYTF,TGTGCCAGCAGCCAAGGTTATTATACCGTACTTAGGGACTATGGCTACACCTTC
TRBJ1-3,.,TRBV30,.,CAWSVAANTIYF,TGTGCCTGGAGTGTAGCAGCAAACACCATATATTTT
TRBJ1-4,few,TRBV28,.,CASSAQLALFF,TGTGCCAGCAGTGCTCAATTGGCACTGTTTTTT
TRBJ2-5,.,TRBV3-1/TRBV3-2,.,CASSRGTNQETQYF,TGTGCCAGCAGCCGGGGGACGAACCAAGAGACCCAGTACTTC
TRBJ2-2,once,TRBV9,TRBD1,CASTRGTNTGELFF,TGTGCCAGCACCAGGGGGACGAACACCGGGGAGCTGTTTTTT
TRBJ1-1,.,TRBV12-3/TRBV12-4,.,CASIREIEAFF,TGTGCCAGCATTAGGGAAATTGAAGCTTTCTTT
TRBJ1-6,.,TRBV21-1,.,CASSKDQCPRGSPLHF,TGTGCCAGCAGCAAAGATCAATGCCCAAGGGGTTCACCCCTCCACTTT
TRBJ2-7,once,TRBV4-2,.,CASSQVSGAGEQYF,TGTGCCAGCAGCCAAGTCTCGGGGGCGGGTGAGCAGTACTTC
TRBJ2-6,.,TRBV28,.,CASSPEGGGANVLTF,TGTGCCAGCAGCCCTGAGGGGGGTGGGGCCAACGTCCTGACTTTC
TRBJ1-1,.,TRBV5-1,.,CASSLGGGPTEAFF,TGCGCCAGCAGCTTGGGCGGGGGCCCGACTGAAGCTTTCTTT
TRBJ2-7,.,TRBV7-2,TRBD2,CASSFGGGFYEQYF,TGTGCCAGCAGCTTTGGCGGGGGGTTCTACGAGCAGTACTTC
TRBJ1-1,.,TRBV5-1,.,CASSLDGWAGDSDTEAFF,TGCGCCAGCAGCTTGGATGGATGGGCAGGGGACTCGGACACTGAAGCTTTCTTT
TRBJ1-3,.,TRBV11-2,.,CASSSQGYGNTIYF,TGTGCCAGCAGCTCGCAGGGATATGGAAACACCATATATTTT
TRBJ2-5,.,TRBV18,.,CASSPFYETQYF,TGTGCCAGCTCACCATTCTATGAGACCCAGTACTTC
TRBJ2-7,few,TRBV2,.,CASNPPGELREQYF,TGTGCCAGCAATCCTCCAGGGGAGTTGAGGGAGCAGTACTTC
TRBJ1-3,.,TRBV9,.,CASSPGVGADGNTIYF,TGTGCCAGCAGCCCCGGGGTAGGGGCCGATGGAAACACCATATATTTT
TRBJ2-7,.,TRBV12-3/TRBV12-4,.,CASSGQGWEQYF,TGTGCCAGCAGTGGGCAGGGGTGGGAGCAGTACTTC
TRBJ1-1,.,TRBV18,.,CASSPTGTKNTEAFF,TGTGCCAGCTCACCCACGGGAACAAAGAACACTGAAGCTTTCTTT
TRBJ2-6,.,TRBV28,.,CASRKSSGANVLTF,TGTGCCAGCAGAAAGAGCTCTGGGGCCAACGTCCTGACTTTC
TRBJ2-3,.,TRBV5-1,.,CASSLQGGGTDTQYF,TGCGCCAGCAGCTTACAGGGAGGGGGCACAGATACGCAGTATTTT
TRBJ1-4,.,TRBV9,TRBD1,CASGSGTAENEKLFF,TGTGCCAGCGGTTCCGGGACAGCAGAAAATGAAAAACTGTTTTTT
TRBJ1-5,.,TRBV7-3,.,CASSSQDRFIEECGNQPQHF,TGTGCCAGCAGCTCTCAAGACAGGTTCATAGAGGAGTGTGGCAATCAGCCCCAGCATTTT